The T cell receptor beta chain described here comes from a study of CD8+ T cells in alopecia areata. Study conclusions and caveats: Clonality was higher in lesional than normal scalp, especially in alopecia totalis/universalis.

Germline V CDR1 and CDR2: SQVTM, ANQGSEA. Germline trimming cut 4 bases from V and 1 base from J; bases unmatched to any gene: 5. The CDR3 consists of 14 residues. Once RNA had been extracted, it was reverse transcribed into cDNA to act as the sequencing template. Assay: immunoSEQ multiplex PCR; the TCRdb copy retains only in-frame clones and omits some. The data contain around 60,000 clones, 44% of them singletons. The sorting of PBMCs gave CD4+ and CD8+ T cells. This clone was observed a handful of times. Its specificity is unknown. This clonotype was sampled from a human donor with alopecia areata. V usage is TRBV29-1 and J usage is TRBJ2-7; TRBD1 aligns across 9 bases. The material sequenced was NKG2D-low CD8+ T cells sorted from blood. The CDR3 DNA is TGCAGCGTTGTTGGACAGGGGACATCCTACGAGCAGTACTTC. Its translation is CSVVGQGTSYEQYF.